This TCR beta chain originates from a study of cytomegalovirus exposure and HLA in healthy donors. General observations from the study: Later genetic work tied a missense DCLRE1C variant to beta-chain V and J trimming. Many donors shared some public TCRs, even though most TCR sequences were rare. Sequencing likely produced, as an artifact, a cluster of highly shared sequence variants. The study dropped some indistinguishable V segments, TRBV6-2 and TRBV6-3 among them.

A multiplex PCR was run with 60 Vbeta primers and 13 Jbeta primers. Produced via immunoSEQ multiplex PCR; TCRdb's table is partial and in-frame only. The table has under 80,000 clones, approximately 71% seen once. The V gene's germline CDR1 is MNHNY and CDR2 SVGAGI (reference sequence). Deletions cut 11 bases from V and 6 bases from J, with 19 bases between. This CDR3 spans 13 amino acids. On this clone: Its specificity is unknown.

What was sequenced was PBMCs. This chain connects TRBV6-6 to TRBJ1-1; D gene uncertain. The sequence was obtained from a woman aged 40 to 50 in good health and CMV-seronegative. The CDR3 is CAGGKVEGAEAFF. CDR3 in DNA: TGTGCCGGAGGAAAAGTCGAAGGTGCTGAAGCTTTCTTT.